Below, 19 T cell receptor beta chains from the same sample are listed, as sequenced in a study of blood T cell repertoires in COVID-19 (dated by TCRdb to about 2020). The library was prepared using the immunoSEQ multiplex PCR assay. TCRdb stores this immuneACCESS table with in-frame sequences only. Part of the clones is absent; in the studies checked, under half of the shortfall reflects unresolved V genes, and no reason is known for the rest. The sample table records 80,000 or so clones; 75% to 95% of these occur just once. The ten biggest clones cover over 1.5% of the sample. Sequencing was carried out using peripheral blood. These receptors were collected from a woman aged 50 to 65 in a cohort sampled during active COVID-19.

The chain recombines TRBV10-2 with TRBJ2-5; 13 nucleotides match TRBD2. The CDR3 has 14 residues. Germline CDR1 reads WSHSY; CDR2 reads SAAADI. The V and J ends lost 6 bases and 4 bases, in that order; junction bases with no gene match: 2. The CDR3 protein is CASRLAGGPETQYF. The CDR3, as DNA: TGCGCCAGCAGACTAGCGGGGGGGCCAGAGACCCAGTACTTC.

This clone has a handful of counts. The gene calls are TRBV10-3 and TRBJ2-5, with D tentatively TRBD1 (6 bases). Deletions cut 4 bases from V and 4 bases from J, with 16 bases between. The CDR3 has 15 amino acids. Germline V gene data show CDR1 as ENHRY and CDR2 as SYGVKD. The CDR3 region has the DNA TGTGCCATCAGTGGGAGTGGGGGCTCGGGAGAGACCCAGTACTTC. Its protein is CAISGSGGSGETQYF.

This sequence joins TRBV28 and TRBJ1-5; no reliable D call. This CDR3 contains 13 residues. Germline lookup yields CDR1 MDHEN and CDR2 SYDVKM. With 5 bases removed from V and 2 bases from J, the gap between germline ends came to 7 bases. CDR3 coding DNA: TGTGCCAGCAGTCCTACGGGCAATCAGCCCCAGCATTTT. Protein sequence: CASSPTGNQPQHF.

The chain combines TRBV6-1 with TRBJ2-1; D may be TRBD2 (6 bases). Germline V gives CDR1 MNHNS, CDR2 SASEGT. The CDR3 covers 16 residues. The germline V and J ends were trimmed by 2 bases and 7 bases, with 18 bases remaining between them. In nucleotides, the CDR3 is TGTGCCAGCAGTGAATGGGGTACTAGCTTGCGGAATGAGCAGTTCTTC. The encoded protein is CASSEWGTSLRNEQFF.

The chain employs TRBV30 and TRBJ1-5, with D hard to call. The CDR3 loop spans 15 amino acids. CDR1 is GTSNPN, CDR2 SVGIG, per germline (reference sequence). Between the trimmed V and J ends, which lost 3 bases and 4 bases, there was a span of 16 bases. The CDR3 region is CAWSRVGTDNQPQHF. DNA for the CDR3: TGTGCCTGGAGCAGAGTCGGAACAGATAATCAGCCCCAGCATTTT.

The chain has TRBV18 and TRBJ1-3; a possible D gene is TRBD1 (5 bases). Trimming stripped 2 bases from V and 8 bases from J, with 22 bases between. The CDR3 is made up of 17 amino acids. Germline V gene lookup returns CDR1 KGHSH and CDR2 LQKENI. For the CDR3, the DNA is TGTGCCAGCTCACCAAACCCGAACAGGCGGACGAAAGACACCATATATTTT. Encoded protein: CASSPNPNRRTKDTIYF.

This clone has just one count. The CDR3 loop is CASSLGRLRREQYF. The CDR3 DNA sequence: TGTGCCAGCAGCTTAGGCCGCCTCAGGAGGGAGCAGTACTTC. The chain recombines TRBV7-8 with TRBJ2-7, with TRBD2 as a possible D gene (5 bases). Germline V gene data show CDR1 as SGHVS and CDR2 as FQNEAQ. Trimming removed 1 base at V and 7 bases at J, with 14 bases between. The CDR3 length is 14 residues. The variable domain in full, completed from reference TRBV7-8 and TRBJ2-7, reads GAGVSQSPRYKVAKRGQDVALRCDPISGHVSLFWYQQALGQGPEFLTYFQNEAQLDKSGLPSDRFFAERPEGSVSTLKIQRTQQEDSAVYLCASSLGRLRREQYFGPGTRLTVT.

This chain connects TRBV19 to TRBJ1-2; D remains unclear. V was clipped by 10 bases and J by 5 bases, with 17 bases between them. The CDR3 covers 13 residues. Per germline, CDR1 LNHDA and CDR2 SQIVND (reference sequence). CDR3 bases: TGTGCCACTACAGCAGCACCCACTTATGGCTACACCTTC. As protein: CATTAAPTYGYTF. The variable domain in full, completed from reference TRBV19 and TRBJ1-2, reads DGGITQSPKYLFRKEGQNVTLSCEQNLNHDAMYWYRQDPGQGLRLIYYSQIVNDFQKGDIAEGYSVSREKKESFPLTVTSAQKNPTAFYLCATTAAPTYGYTFGSGTRLTVV.

V is TRBV19 and J is TRBJ1-1, with D unresolved. The CDR3 runs 15 residues. V lost 3 bases and J lost 1, with 12 bases in between. The germline gives CDR1 LNHDA, CDR2 SQIVND (reference sequence). The CDR3 DNA reads TGTGCCAGTAGTATCGGAGGTCATACGAACACTGAAGCTTTCTTT. It yields the protein CASSIGGHTNTEAFF.

CDR3 region: CASSRGRSEQYF. Here the CDR3 DNA reads TGTGCCAGCAGCCGGGGGCGATCCGAGCAGTACTTC. The rearrangement uses TRBV3-1 (or the pseudogene TRBV3-2) and TRBJ2-7; perhaps TRBD1 as D (6 bases). This CDR3 spans 12 amino acids. Trimming removed 4 bases from V and 6 bases from J, with 10 bases in between. In germline, CDR1 is LGHDT, CDR2 YNNKEL (reference sequence).

This chain joins TRBV6-5 and TRBJ2-3, with 8 bases identical to TRBD1. CDR3 length: 14 residues. Germline CDR1 reads MNHEY; CDR2 reads SVGAGI. The J segment lost 0 bases and the V segment lost 6 bases, leaving 2 bases of the junction unmatched. The DNA of the CDR3 is TGTGCCAGCAGCCGACAGGGGAGCACAGATACGCAGTATTTT. Amino acid sequence: CASSRQGSTDTQYF.

The chain has TRBV29-1 and TRBJ2-3, with a tentative D call TRBD2 (6 bases). This CDR3 contains 18 residues. Trimming pared 1 base from V and 0 bases from J, leaving 20 bases between. The germline gives CDR1 SQVTM, CDR2 ANQGSEA. CDR3 coding DNA: TGCAGCGTTGAAGGCCGGTGGGGCGGGACCCCTAGCACAGATACGCAGTATTTT. Its translation: CSVEGRWGGTPSTDTQYF.

The rearrangement joins TRBV27 to TRBJ2-7; TRBD1 might be the D (6 bases). The V gene lost 6 bases and the J gene lost 3 bases, with 12 bases spanning the gap. Germline CDR1 is MNHEY and CDR2 is SMNVEV (reference sequence). The CDR3 is 13 residues long. CDR3 loop: CASSTTGGYEQYF. DNA of the CDR3: TGTGCCAGCAGCACGACAGGTGGCTACGAGCAGTACTTC.

The CDR3 DNA reads as TGTGCCAGCAGCTTAGGGACAGATGAAAAACTGTTTTTT. Its protein product is CASSLGTDEKLFF. V gene TRBV7-6 combines with J gene TRBJ1-4; a possible D gene is TRBD1 (6 bases). CDR1 and CDR2 (germline): SGHVS, FNYEAQ. V was shortened by 1 base and J by 6 bases, with 6 bases between the two germline ends. CDR3 length equals 13 residues.

The chain carries TRBV5-1 and TRBJ1-5; the D gene is possibly TRBD1 (6 bases). V was pared by 4 bases and J by 5 bases, with 10 bases between. This CDR3 contains 13 residues. Germline CDR1 is SGHRS and CDR2 is YFSETQ. The CDR3 DNA follows: TGCGCCAGCAGCCAGGACAGCTATCAGCCCCAGCATTTT. This sequence encodes CASSQDSYQPQHF.

The V gene is TRBV28, the J gene TRBJ2-1; 7 bases fit TRBD2. J lost 6 bases, V lost 9 bases, and 11 bases had no gene match. This CDR3 region has 14 residues. Germline V lookup: CDR1 MDHEN, CDR2 SYDVKM. This CDR3 reads CASNRGGPVNEQFF. CDR3 DNA: TGTGCCAGTAATAGGGGAGGGCCGGTCAATGAGCAGTTCTTC.

Comments on this clone: The junction does not match germline at one end; this may be a read error. Additional DNA sequences in this sample encode the identical CDR3. This chain connects TRBV30 to TRBJ2-7, with D tentatively TRBD1 (6 bases). Germline V gene lookup returns CDR1 GTSNPN and CDR2 SVGIG (reference sequence). The CDR3 has 13 amino acids. CDR3 sequence: CALSGTRQQEQYF. The CDR3 coding sequence is TGTGCCCTATCAGGGACAAGACAGCAAGAGCAGTACTTT.

The V and J genes are TRBV6-6 and TRBJ2-3; TRBD2 aligns across 9 bases. The J segment lost 2 bases and the V segment lost 5 bases, leaving 20 bases of the junction unmatched. Germline V gene sequence: CDR1 MNHNY, CDR2 SVGAGI (reference sequence). This CDR3 is built from 20 residues. As DNA, the CDR3 is TGTGCCAGCAGTCCCGCGAGCGGGAGGAGCATCCGGGGGAACACAGATACGCAGTATTTT. It specifies CASSPASGRSIRGNTDTQYF.

This chain joins TRBV11-2 and TRBJ1-1; 8 bases are shared with TRBD1. CDR1 and CDR2 (germline): SGHAT, FQNNGV. The V gene end was trimmed by 5 bases and the J gene end by 11 bases; junction bases not matched to a gene: 7. The CDR3 loop spans 12 amino acids. The CDR3 sequence: CASSNNRGEAFF. The CDR3 nucleotides read TGTGCCAGCAGCAACAACAGGGGGGAGGCTTTCTTT. Full variable domain (rest looked up from reference TRBV11-2 and TRBJ1-1): EAGVAQSPRYKIIEKRQSVAFWCNPISGHATLYWYQQILGQGPKLLIQFQNNGVVDDSQLPKDRFSAERLKGVDSTLKIQPAKLEDSAVYLCASSNNRGEAFFGQGTRLTVV.